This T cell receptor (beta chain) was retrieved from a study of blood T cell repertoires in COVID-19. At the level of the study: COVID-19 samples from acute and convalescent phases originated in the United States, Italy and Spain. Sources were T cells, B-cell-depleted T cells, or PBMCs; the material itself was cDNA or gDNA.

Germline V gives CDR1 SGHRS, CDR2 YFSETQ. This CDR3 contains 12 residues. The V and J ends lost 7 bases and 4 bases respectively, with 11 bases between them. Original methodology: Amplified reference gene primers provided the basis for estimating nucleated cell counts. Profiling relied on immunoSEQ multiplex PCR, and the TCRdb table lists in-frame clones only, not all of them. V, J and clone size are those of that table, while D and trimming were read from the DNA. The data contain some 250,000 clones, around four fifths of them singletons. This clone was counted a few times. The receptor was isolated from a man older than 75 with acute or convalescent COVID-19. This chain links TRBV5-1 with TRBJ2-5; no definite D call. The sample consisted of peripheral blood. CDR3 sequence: CASQQVAETQYF. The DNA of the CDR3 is TGCGCCAGCCAACAAGTAGCAGAGACCCAGTACTTC.